A single sample is the source of the 27 T cell receptor beta chains below, sequenced in a study of TIL therapy for anti-PD-1-resistant metastatic lung cancer. Sequencing used immunoSEQ v3. Only in-frame clones appear in the TCRdb table, and some are missing; sequencing was by immunoSEQ multiplex PCR. The sample records more than 45,000 clones, around 86% being singletons. Time point reported: pre-treatment sample, taken before nivolumab and TIL therapy. Material: blood, obtained at baseline. These receptor sequences come from a person between 25 and 80 years old with non-small cell lung cancer.

This chain connects TRBV29-1 to TRBJ2-7; the D is unclear. Trimming shortened V by 4 bases and J by 3 bases, and 7 bases separated the two germline ends. Germline values: CDR1 SQVTM, CDR2 ANQGSEA. CDR3 length: 11 amino acids. This chain's CDR3 is CSVALDYEQYF. The CDR3 DNA is TGCAGCGTTGCTCTGGACTACGAGCAGTACTTC.

This rearrangement joins TRBV2 to TRBJ1-1, with D tentatively TRBD1 (6 bases). This CDR3 contains 13 residues. Trimming stripped 10 bases from V and 1 base from J, with 13 bases between. CDR1 is SNHLY and CDR2 is FYNNEI in the germline V gene. The chain's CDR3 is CATSRGANTEAFF. The CDR3 DNA sequence: TGTGCCACCTCCCGGGGGGCGAACACTGAAGCTTTCTTT.

V gene TRBV19 combines with J gene TRBJ1-1; the D gene is possibly TRBD1 (6 bases). This CDR3 has 14 amino acids. The germline V and J ends were trimmed by 5 bases and 0 bases, with 10 bases remaining between them. CDR1 is LNHDA, CDR2 SQIVND, per germline (reference sequence). The CDR3 spells CASSPRGVNTEAFF. The CDR3 region has the DNA TGTGCCAGTAGTCCGAGGGGGGTGAACACTGAAGCTTTCTTT.

This clone showed up just once. The V gene is TRBV27, the J gene TRBJ2-7, with TRBD1 identical over 8 bases. The CDR3 consists of 14 residues. With V trimmed by 2 bases and J by 3 bases, 3 bases remained unmatched. Germline loops: CDR1 MNHEY, CDR2 SMNVEV (reference sequence). DNA for the CDR3: TGTGCCAGCAGTTTACAGGGGGCGGACTACGAGCAGTACTTC. Residues: CASSLQGADYEQYF.

The genes are TRBV10-2 and TRBJ2-3; weak D call: TRBD1 (6 bases). Germline CDR1 reads WSHSY; CDR2 reads SAAADI. Trimming pared 4 bases from V and 5 bases from J, leaving 7 bases between. This CDR3 is built from 12 residues. The CDR3 DNA sequence: TGCGCCAGCAGTGTAGGGGGAGATACGCAGTATTTT. This gives the protein CASSVGGDTQYF.

The V and J genes are TRBV18 and TRBJ2-1; 7 nucleotides line up with TRBD1. Germline V gives CDR1 KGHSH, CDR2 LQKENI. This CDR3 spans 16 amino acids. V dropped 3 bases and J dropped 4; count of bases not matched to a gene: 9. CDR3 DNA: TGTGCCAGCTCACCTTATCCGGGACAGAGATACAATGAGCAGTTCTTC. It translates to CASSPYPGQRYNEQFF.

The chain recombines TRBV12-3 or TRBV12-4 with TRBJ2-7, with D unresolved. V was cut by 6 bases and J by 0 bases, with 9 bases left in between. The CDR3 is 13 amino acids. CDR3: CASSRTTSYEQYF. The CDR3 DNA sequence: TGTGCCAGCAGCCGAACGACCTCCTACGAGCAGTACTTC.

This clone was picked up a small number of times. The V gene is TRBV3-1 (or the pseudogene TRBV3-2), the J gene TRBJ1-1; D is perhaps TRBD1 (5 bases). The CDR3 is 12 residues long. CDR1 is LGHDT, CDR2 YNNKEL, per germline (reference sequence). Trimming took off 7 bases at V and 8 bases at J, with 14 bases between the two ends. CDR3 in amino acids: CASNTPEGEAFF. The CDR3 DNA sequence: TGTGCCAGCAACACCCCGGAGGGGGAAGCTTTCTTT.

The V gene is TRBV19, the J gene TRBJ1-5; 8 nucleotides align to TRBD1. The length of the CDR3 is 15 residues. CDR1 and CDR2 (germline): LNHDA, SQIVND (reference sequence). J gave up 5 bases and V 4 bases, and 7 bases lay outside the gene matches. The CDR3 DNA reads TGTGCCAGTAGTACACCCGGGACAGGTCATCAGCCCCAGCATTTT. Translation gives CASSTPGTGHQPQHF.

CDR3 DNA: TGTGCCAGCAGTTCCTCAGGGGTTCTTTGGGAAAAACTGTTTTTT. It yields the protein CASSSSGVLWEKLFF. The V and J genes are TRBV6-5 and TRBJ1-4; D may be TRBD1 (6 bases). V gave up 4 bases and J gave up 8 bases, with 17 bases separating them. Germline V lookup: CDR1 MNHEY, CDR2 SVGAGI. The CDR3 runs to 15 residues.

This sequence joins TRBV30 and TRBJ1-2, with 7 bases identical to TRBD1. CDR1 GTSNPN and CDR2 SVGIG come from the germline V gene (reference sequence). This CDR3 comprises 14 residues. V was clipped by 4 bases and J by 5 bases; unmatched bases: 10. In DNA form, the CDR3 reads TGTGCCTGGATTGGGGGAAGGGGGCCATATGGCTACACCTTC. Protein product: CAWIGGRGPYGYTF. Complete variable domain (other parts from reference TRBV30 and TRBJ1-2): SQTIHQWPATLVQPVGSPLSLECTVEGTSNPNLYWYRQAAGRGLQLLFYSVGIGQISSEVPQNLSASRPQDRQFILSSKKLLLSDSGFYLCAWIGGRGPYGYTFGSGTRLTVV.

The chain has TRBV27 and TRBJ1-5, with D uncertain. The germline V and J ends were trimmed by 2 bases and 6 bases, with 11 bases remaining between them. Per germline, CDR1 MNHEY and CDR2 SMNVEV (reference sequence). There are 14 residues in the CDR3. The CDR3 loop is CASSLKAEGQPQHF. In DNA, the CDR3 is TGTGCCAGCAGTTTAAAGGCAGAGGGTCAGCCCCAGCATTTT.

Only a few counts were recorded for this clone. The chain employs TRBV15 and TRBJ1-5; D is possibly TRBD1 (5 bases). The V end was cut by 1 base, the J end by 2 bases, with 9 bases between. Germline CDR1 reads LNHNV; CDR2 reads YYDKDF (reference sequence). This CDR3 has 15 amino acids. CDR3 sequence (DNA): TGTGCCACCAGCAGAGGACAGTCCGGCAATCAGCCCCAGCATTTT. Translating gives CATSRGQSGNQPQHF.

The chain recombines TRBV13 with TRBJ2-1; TRBD2 aligns across 9 bases. V lost 7 bases to trimming and J lost 4 bases; unmatched junction nucleotides: 14. The germline CDR1 and CDR2 sequences are PRHDT and FYEKMQ (reference sequence). There are 17 residues in the CDR3. The chain's CDR3 is CASTPEVAGDGYNEQFF. CDR3 DNA sequence: TGTGCCAGCACCCCCGAGGTAGCGGGAGACGGTTACAATGAGCAGTTCTTC.

The table lists this clone with a count of one. The rearrangement uses TRBV2 and TRBJ2-5; 10 bases align to TRBD1. The germline V gene has CDR1 SNHLY and CDR2 FYNNEI. With 8 bases clipped from V and 5 bases from J, the junction kept 8 bases outside the gene matches. The CDR3 length is 14 residues. This chain's CDR3 is CASQDRGYRETQYF. The CDR3 coding sequence is TGTGCCAGCCAGGACAGGGGGTATCGGGAGACCCAGTACTTC.

This clone was found once. This chain links TRBV2 with TRBJ1-5; D may be TRBD1 (6 bases). Trimming stripped 6 bases from V and 4 bases from J, with 16 bases between. This CDR3 region has 15 residues. CDR1 is SNHLY, CDR2 FYNNEI, per germline. The chain's CDR3 is CASSPGGSLNQPQHF. In DNA, the CDR3 is TGTGCCAGCAGCCCCGGGGGCAGTTTAAATCAGCCCCAGCATTTT.

The CDR3 nucleotides read TGTGCCAGCGATCAGGGCTCGGAGACCCAGTACTTC. Its translation is CASDQGSETQYF. The chain couples TRBV2 to TRBJ2-5, with D perhaps TRBD1 (5 bases). Germline values: CDR1 SNHLY, CDR2 FYNNEI. This CDR3 has 12 amino acids. V lost 8 bases and J lost 5, with 12 bases in between.

V and J are TRBV27 and TRBJ2-3, with 8 bases aligning to TRBD1. Losses at the gene ends were 5 bases for V and 5 bases for J; bases not matched to a gene: 9. Per germline, CDR1 MNHEY and CDR2 SMNVEV (reference sequence). This CDR3 region has 15 residues. The CDR3 bases are TGTGCCAGCAGTGAGCAGGGGGCAAAGAGAGATACGCAGTATTTT. It codes for CASSEQGAKRDTQYF.

This clone was counted between two and nine times. The J gene is TRBJ2-1, the V gene TRBV20-1; D gene unclear. The germline V gene encodes CDR1 DFQATT and CDR2 SNEGSKA (reference sequence). There are 11 residues in the CDR3. V lost 3 bases, J lost 7 bases, and 7 bases lay in between. As DNA, the CDR3 is TGCAGTGCTAGCAGACCTAATGAGCAGTTCTTC. Translation gives CSASRPNEQFF.

The chain couples TRBV4-1 to TRBJ1-1, with D hard to call. The V end lost 5 bases, the J end lost 0 bases, and 16 bases lay between the germline ends. The germline CDR1 and CDR2 sequences are MGHRA and YSYEKL. This CDR3 has 16 amino acids. The CDR3 DNA reads TGCGCCAGCAGCACCGAGGCTTCCAGGATGAACACTGAAGCTTTCTTT. This encodes CASSTEASRMNTEAFF.

The chain has TRBV11-2 and TRBJ2-7, with unresolved D. V lost 2 bases to trimming and J lost 1 base, with 6 bases between them. The germline gives CDR1 SGHAT, CDR2 FQNNGV. The CDR3 consists of 13 residues. CDR3 sequence (DNA): TGTGCCAGCAGCTTACAGCTATCCTACGAGCAGTACTTC. Amino acid sequence: CASSLQLSYEQYF.

The chain recombines TRBV28 with TRBJ1-2; 11 bases are a match to TRBD1. The length of the CDR3 is 13 residues. V lost 10 bases, J lost 6 bases, and 7 bases stayed unmatched. CDR1 and CDR2 from the germline V gene are MDHEN and SYDVKM. CDR3 protein: CATRTGGLDGYTF. The CDR3 DNA reads TGTGCCACCCGGACAGGGGGCCTTGATGGCTACACCTTC.

The table lists this clone with a count of one. V usage is TRBV9 and J usage is TRBJ2-3; a possible D gene is TRBD1 (6 bases). Germline lookup yields CDR1 SGDLS and CDR2 YYNGEE. This CDR3 has 14 amino acids. V dropped 5 bases and J dropped 4 bases, with 14 bases sitting between them. CDR3 sequence: CASSDTGFSDTQYF. The CDR3 DNA sequence: TGTGCCAGCAGTGACACAGGGTTCTCAGATACGCAGTATTTT.

The chain recombines TRBV4-1 with TRBJ2-7, with a weak D call TRBD2 (7 bases). The CDR3 length is 15 residues. Trimming left V 2 bases short and J 5 bases short, with 16 bases between. The V gene's germline CDR1 is MGHRA and CDR2 YSYEKL. The CDR3 spells CASSQPGGAGDEQYF. In nucleotides, the CDR3 is TGCGCCAGCAGCCAACCTGGGGGGGCTGGGGACGAGCAGTACTTC.

V and J are TRBV6-6 and TRBJ1-1; D is unclear. CDR1 and CDR2 from the germline V gene are MNHNY and SVGAGI (reference sequence). V was trimmed by 6 bases and J by 5 bases, leaving 16 bases between them. CDR3 length: 14 residues. The CDR3 here is CASRLDPRGTEAFF. CDR3 nucleotides: TGTGCCAGCAGATTAGACCCGAGAGGGACTGAAGCTTTCTTT.

This clone came up a few times. Other DNA sequences in the same sample also yield this CDR3. The chain couples TRBV6-5 to TRBJ1-2; TRBD1 is a possible D gene (5 bases). With 2 bases removed from V and 6 bases from J, the gap between germline ends came to 7 bases. The length of the CDR3 is 12 residues. Germline V gives CDR1 MNHEY, CDR2 SVGAGI. CDR3 residues: CASSYQGDGYTF. In DNA form, the CDR3 reads TGTGCCAGCAGTTACCAAGGGGATGGCTACACCTTC.

The chain joins TRBV24-1 to TRBJ2-1; D gene uncertain. V gave up 1 base and J gave up 6 bases, with 3 bases separating them. Germline V gives CDR1 KGHDR, CDR2 SFDVKD. This CDR3 spans 12 amino acids. The CDR3 loop reads CATSDFLNEQFF. Here the CDR3 DNA reads TGTGCCACCAGTGATTTCCTCAATGAGCAGTTCTTC.